One sample yielded the 7 T cell receptor beta chains listed below, sequenced in a study of CD8 T cells in Susac syndrome. A quantity of about 0.45 to 1 ug RNA underwent reverse transcription using random hexamers. TCRdb processed the immunoSEQ multiplex PCR reads anew with MiXCR; each CDR3 protein has one entry. The repertoire has roughly 200,000 distinct CDR3 sequences, 90% to 95% of them found once; the top ten carry 0.1%. Input material: CD4+ T cells from PBMCs. These receptors came from a human donor in good health.

This clonotype appeared once. This sequence joins TRBV7-3 and TRBJ2-3, with 10 bases that match TRBD2. V dropped 6 bases and J dropped 0; count of bases not matched to a gene: 15. This CDR3 comprises 19 residues. Germline values: CDR1 SGHTA, CDR2 FQGTGA. CDR3 nucleotide sequence: TGTGCCAGCAGTCTTCGGGCTAGCGGGGGATCGACTAGCACAGATACGCAGTATTTT. Residues: CASSLRASGGSTSTDTQYF.

The V and J genes are TRBV15 and TRBJ2-1; tentative D call: TRBD2 (6 bases). From germline, CDR1 is LNHNV and CDR2 YYDKDF (reference sequence). CDR3 length: 16 amino acids. V dropped 0 bases and J dropped 7 bases, with 16 bases sitting between them. The CDR3 region has the DNA TGTGCCACCAGCAGAGAAGTGGCACTAGCAGCGAATGAGCAGTTCTTC. Translating it yields CATSREVALAANEQFF.

The sample holds a few counts of this clonotype. V and J are TRBV5-4 and TRBJ2-5; either TRBD1 or TRBD2 may fit D (5 bases each). CDR1 and CDR2 from the germline V gene are SGHNT and YYREEE (reference sequence). This CDR3 is 13 amino acids long. Deletions cut 1 base from V and 4 bases from J, with 8 bases between. CDR3 amino acids: CASSLIGGETQYF. The CDR3, as DNA: TGTGCCAGCAGCTTGATTGGGGGAGAGACCCAGTACTTC.

CDR3 loop: CASSQGQRTYYGYTF. CDR3 in DNA: TGTGCCAGCAGCCAAGGGCAGCGGACCTACTATGGCTACACCTTC. The chain uses TRBV4-2 and TRBJ1-2; D is unresolved. The CDR3 length is 15 residues. CDR1 is LGHNA and CDR2 is YNFKEQ in the germline V gene. Trimming took off 1 base at V and 3 bases at J, with 12 bases between the two ends.

The genes are TRBV7-2 and TRBJ1-2; no definite D call. CDR3 length equals 14 residues. V dropped 7 bases and J dropped 3 bases, with 15 bases sitting between them. Per the germline V gene, CDR1 is SGHTA and CDR2 is FQGNSA. The DNA of the CDR3 is TGTGCCAGCACAGCTAAGGGCCTTCACTATGGCTACACCTTC. Its translation: CASTAKGLHYGYTF.

The rearrangement joins TRBV10-3 to TRBJ2-7; D may be TRBD1 or TRBD2 (6 bases each). V was pared by 8 bases and J by 7 bases, with 15 bases between. CDR3 length: 12 amino acids. The germline V gene has CDR1 ENHRY and CDR2 SYGVKD. The CDR3 reads CAIGGPGNEQYF. The CDR3 coding sequence is TGTGCCATCGGGGGGCCAGGGAATGAGCAGTACTTC.

This sequence joins TRBV28 and TRBJ2-6; D not certain. The germline CDR1 and CDR2 sequences are MDHEN and SYDVKM. The CDR3 runs to 18 residues. V was cut by 6 bases and J by 0 bases, with 18 bases left in between. CDR3 sequence (DNA): TGTGCCAGCAGCTTTGTGGACCTATGGGACTCTGGGGCCAACGTCCTGACTTTC. Translating it yields CASSFVDLWDSGANVLTF.